The next 29 T cell receptor beta chains were all read from a single sample in a study of technical replicates of blood from several donors. The assay was immunoSEQ multiplex PCR, and TCRdb's table has in-frame clones only and misses some. The table records approximately 92,000 clones, approximately 96% of them present only once. The sample comprised T cells isolated from PBMCs. Every receptor here comes from a human donor in good health.

The chain employs TRBV5-1 and TRBJ2-7; D is unclear. Trimming pared 4 bases from V and 3 bases from J, leaving 8 bases between. This CDR3 comprises 12 residues. Looked up from germline, CDR1 is SGHRS and CDR2 is YFSETQ. The CDR3: CASSPDIYEQYF. CDR3 DNA: TGCGCCAGCAGCCCCGACATCTACGAGCAGTACTTC.

Only one count was recorded for this clone. The rearrangement uses TRBV6-5 and TRBJ2-5; tentative D call: TRBD2 (5 bases). V was trimmed by 4 bases and J by 5 bases, leaving 14 bases between them. The germline V gene has CDR1 MNHEY and CDR2 SVGAGI. This CDR3 is 14 amino acids long. The CDR3 sequence is CASSFGVHGETQYF. DNA for the CDR3: TGTGCCAGCAGTTTCGGGGTCCATGGGGAGACCCAGTACTTC.

The rearrangement uses TRBV7-9 and TRBJ2-1; 16 nucleotides match TRBD2. With 6 bases clipped from V and 9 bases from J, the junction kept 14 bases outside the gene matches. This CDR3 is 18 amino acids long. Germline CDR1 and CDR2: SEHNR and FQNEAQ (reference sequence). CDR3 protein: CASSTGTSGRANQPEQFF. The DNA for the CDR3 is TGTGCCAGCAGTACCGGGACTAGCGGGAGGGCCAACCAGCCTGAGCAGTTCTTC. The whole variable domain, filled in from reference TRBV7-9 and TRBJ2-1, reads DTGVSQNPRHKITKRGQNVTFRCDPISEHNRLYWYRQTLGQGPEFLTYFQNEAQLEKSRLLSDRFSAERPKGSFSTLEIQRTEQGDSAMYLCASSTGTSGRANQPEQFFGPGTRLTVL.

The genes are TRBV7-2 and TRBJ1-4; possibly TRBD1 for D (5 bases). The CDR3 totals 15 residues. The germline gives CDR1 SGHTA, CDR2 FQGNSA. Trimming removed 1 base at V and 9 bases at J, with 15 bases between. CDR3 nucleotide sequence: TGTGCCAGCAGCTTAGATTCGGCGGGGACCCAAAAACTGTTTTTT. Encoded protein: CASSLDSAGTQKLFF.

This clone was counted a single time. CDR3 amino acids: CASKPASGNLDTQYF. In DNA, the CDR3 is TGCGCCAGCAAACCAGCCAGCGGGAATTTAGATACGCAGTATTTT. The V call is TRBV5-1, the J call TRBJ2-3, with TRBD2 matching 7 bases. There are 15 residues in the CDR3. With V trimmed by 6 bases and J by 5 bases, 12 bases remained unmatched. Germline V CDR1 and CDR2: SGHRS, YFSETQ.

The genes are TRBV20-1 and TRBJ2-1; D is undetermined. Trimming took 5 bases from V and 3 from J, leaving 5 bases between them. Germline V gene data show CDR1 as DFQATT and CDR2 as SNEGSKA (reference sequence). CDR3 length: 11 residues. Here the CDR3 reads CSAPGYNEQFF. CDR3 DNA sequence: TGCAGTGCTCCGGGCTACAATGAGCAGTTCTTC.

The DNA for the CDR3 is TGTGCCAGCAGTTTACAGGGCGGTAGAGATACGCAGTATTTT. This translates into CASSLQGGRDTQYF. V usage is TRBV28 and J usage is TRBJ2-3; a possible D gene is TRBD1 (5 bases). The CDR3 extends over 14 amino acids. The germline V gene has CDR1 MDHEN and CDR2 SYDVKM. Trimming left V 2 bases short and J 5 bases short, with 11 bases between.

The chain uses TRBV29-1 and TRBJ2-7; TRBD2 agrees at 8 bases. CDR1 and CDR2 (germline): SQVTM, ANQGSEA. V was clipped by 4 bases and J by 3 bases; unmatched bases: 8. This CDR3 contains 14 residues. Here the CDR3 reads CSVVRIAGRYEQYF. The CDR3 nucleotides are TGCAGCGTTGTCCGCATAGCGGGACGCTACGAGCAGTACTTC.

V is TRBV7-9 and J is TRBJ2-7; 7 bases agree with TRBD2. J gave up 5 bases and V 2 bases, and 9 bases lay outside the gene matches. Looked up from germline, CDR1 is SEHNR and CDR2 is FQNEAQ (reference sequence). CDR3 length: 15 amino acids. Here the CDR3 reads CASSLTQRGTDEQYF. CDR3 nucleotides: TGTGCCAGCAGCTTAACTCAGCGGGGAACGGACGAGCAGTACTTC.

The chain employs TRBV4-2 and TRBJ1-1; 7 bases fit TRBD1. Germline-derived CDR1 and CDR2 are LGHNA and YNFKEQ. The V and J ends lost 2 bases and 1 base, in that order; junction bases with no gene match: 4. This CDR3 region has 15 residues. The CDR3 is CASSQTGTENTEAFF. CDR3 bases: TGTGCCAGCAGCCAAACCGGGACAGAGAACACTGAAGCTTTCTTT.

This rearrangement joins TRBV7-3 to TRBJ2-1; D may be TRBD2 (6 bases). The CDR3 is 16 residues long. Germline V CDR1 and CDR2: SGHTA, FQGTGA. Deletions cut 2 bases from V and 7 bases from J, with 18 bases between. CDR3 nucleotides: TGTGCCAGCAGCTTACCGCTAGCGAGAGGGGTTAATGAGCAGTTCTTC. It is translated as CASSLPLARGVNEQFF. Full variable domain (remainder filled in from reference TRBV7-3 and TRBJ2-1): GAGVSQTPSNKVTEKGKYVELRCDPISGHTALYWYRQSLGQGPEFLIYFQGTGAADDSGLPNDRFFAVRPEGSVSTLKIQRTERGDSAVYLCASSLPLARGVNEQFFGPGTRLTVL.

V and J are TRBV9 and TRBJ2-3; D is possibly TRBD1 (5 bases). CDR1 and CDR2 from the germline V gene are SGDLS and YYNGEE. The CDR3 spans 14 residues. V was shortened by 2 bases and J by 3 bases, with 10 bases between the two germline ends. The CDR3 loop reads CASSVSKGTDTQYF. CDR3 nucleotides: TGTGCCAGCAGCGTTAGCAAGGGGACAGATACGCAGTATTTT.

The chain carries TRBV6-5 and TRBJ2-7, with D maybe TRBD2 (5 bases). The CDR3 length is 14 residues. Germline V gene lookup returns CDR1 MNHEY and CDR2 SVGAGI. Trimming pared 0 bases from V and 3 bases from J, leaving 9 bases between. This CDR3 reads CASSYSSRGYEQYF. In nucleotides, the CDR3 is TGTGCCAGCAGTTACTCCTCCCGGGGCTACGAGCAGTACTTC.

This clone was seen once. CDR3 sequence reads: CASGRVQETQYF. The CDR3 DNA is TGTGCTAGTGGACGGGTCCAAGAGACCCAGTACTTC. The rearrangement uses TRBV12-5 and TRBJ2-5; D ambiguous. V was shortened by 6 bases and J by 1 base, with 6 bases between the two germline ends. The CDR3 runs 12 residues. The germline V gene encodes CDR1 LGHNT and CDR2 FRNRAP.

The rearrangement uses TRBV18 and TRBJ2-7, with a possible D match to TRBD1 (5 bases). Trimming shortened V by 6 bases and J by 7 bases, and 16 bases separated the two germline ends. The germline CDR1 and CDR2 sequences are KGHSH and LQKENI. The CDR3 is 13 amino acids. The CDR3 DNA sequence: TGTGCCAGCTCGCCGGACACCATGAGGGAGCAGTACTTC. The encoded protein is CASSPDTMREQYF.

V is TRBV9 and J is TRBJ2-7, with D possibly being TRBD1 (6 bases). There are 15 residues in the CDR3. Trimming cost V 2 bases and J 2 bases, with 14 bases left between them. Germline V gene lookup returns CDR1 SGDLS and CDR2 YYNGEE. The CDR3 nucleotides are TGTGCCAGCAGCGTCTCACCGGGACACGCCTACGAGCAGTACTTC. It specifies CASSVSPGHAYEQYF.

This rearrangement joins TRBV9 to TRBJ1-2; no reliable D call. Germline CDR1 reads SGDLS; CDR2 reads YYNGEE. CDR3 length: 16 residues. V shed 0 bases and J shed 3 bases, with 15 bases lying between them. The CDR3 nucleotides read TGTGCCAGCAGCGTAGGCGGGTCGAGGGTCGACTATGGCTACACCTTC. It encodes CASSVGGSRVDYGYTF.

The V gene is TRBV7-9, the J gene TRBJ2-2, with TRBD2 matching 9 bases. J was trimmed by 7 bases and V by 5 bases; bases with no gene match: 11. This CDR3 contains 16 residues. CDR1 is SEHNR, CDR2 FQNEAQ, per germline (reference sequence). DNA for the CDR3: TGTGCCAGCAGCCCCGTCTCTAGCGGGAAGGACGGGGAGCTGTTTTTT. Translated, it gives CASSPVSSGKDGELFF. Looking up the rest from reference TRBV7-9 and TRBJ2-2 gives the full variable domain: DTGVSQNPRHKITKRGQNVTFRCDPISEHNRLYWYRQTLGQGPEFLTYFQNEAQLEKSRLLSDRFSAERPKGSFSTLEIQRTEQGDSAMYLCASSPVSSGKDGELFFGEGSRLTVL.

The chain has TRBV18 and TRBJ2-1, with 12 bases lining up with TRBD2. The germline V gene encodes CDR1 KGHSH and CDR2 LQKENI. The CDR3 runs to 16 residues. Trimming removed 2 bases from V and 9 bases from J; junction bases left unmatched: 8. The CDR3 here is CASSPRSGLAGSEQFF. The CDR3 region has the DNA TGTGCCAGCTCACCAAGATCGGGACTAGCGGGTAGTGAGCAGTTCTTC.

This chain joins TRBV5-8 and TRBJ1-3; possibly TRBD1 for D (6 bases). Germline CDR1 and CDR2: SGHTS and YDEGEE. The CDR3 has 15 residues. V lost 5 bases and J 0 bases, leaving 12 bases between the germline ends. The CDR3 reads CASSIGQSSGNTIYF. CDR3 coding DNA: TGTGCCAGCAGTATAGGACAGTCCTCTGGAAACACCATATATTTT.

The rearrangement uses TRBV7-2 and TRBJ2-1, with D unresolved. The germline V gene encodes CDR1 SGHTA and CDR2 FQGNSA. Between the trimmed V and J ends, which lost 5 bases and 2 bases, there was a span of 13 bases. This CDR3 is 15 amino acids long. Here the CDR3 reads CASSLGAQPYNEQFF. The CDR3, as DNA: TGTGCCAGCAGCCTGGGCGCACAGCCCTACAATGAGCAGTTCTTC.

The CDR3 loop is CASAHRAQAFF. In DNA, the CDR3 is TGCGCCAGCGCGCACAGGGCGCAAGCTTTCTTT. This sequence joins TRBV10-2 and TRBJ1-1, with D tentatively TRBD1 (6 bases). The CDR3 length is 11 residues. V was pared by 8 bases and J by 9 bases, with 13 bases between. Germline CDR1 WSHSY, CDR2 SAAADI.

The chain links TRBV19 to TRBJ1-2; 11 bases agree with TRBD1. CDR3 length equals 17 residues. Germline V gene sequence: CDR1 LNHDA, CDR2 SQIVND (reference sequence). V lost 4 bases, J lost 4 bases, and 11 bases stayed unmatched. For the CDR3, the DNA is TGTGCCAGTAGTACTATCTCTGGACAGGGGGCTACCTATGGCTACACCTTC. Its translation: CASSTISGQGATYGYTF.

V usage is TRBV11-3 and J usage is TRBJ2-7; 7 bases are shared with TRBD1. CDR3 size: 18 residues. In germline, CDR1 is SGHNT, CDR2 YENEEA. The V and J ends lost 5 bases and 2 bases, in that order; junction bases with no gene match: 18. CDR3 DNA: TGTGCCAGCAGCCCCACTCGATTTGCCGGGACAGTAACCTACGAGCAGTACTTC. Amino acid sequence: CASSPTRFAGTVTYEQYF.

Here the CDR3 reads CASSAGIPTGELFF. The DNA for the CDR3 is TGTGCCAGCAGCGCCGGGATCCCAACCGGGGAGCTGTTTTTT. The V and J genes are TRBV9 and TRBJ2-2; TRBD2 is a possible D gene (5 bases). The V gene's germline CDR1 is SGDLS and CDR2 YYNGEE. CDR3 length equals 14 residues. V was cut by 3 bases and J by 5 bases, with 11 bases left in between. Using reference TRBV9 and TRBJ2-2 for the parts outside the CDR3, the full variable domain is DSGVTQTPKHLITATGQRVTLRCSPRSGDLSVYWYQQSLDQGLQFLIQYYNGEERAKGNILERFSAQQFPDLHSELNLSSLELGDSALYFCASSAGIPTGELFFGEGSRLTVL.

This chain links TRBV2 with TRBJ2-2; perhaps TRBD2 as D (6 bases). CDR1 and CDR2 (germline): SNHLY, FYNNEI. There are 17 residues in the CDR3. V shed 6 bases and J shed 0 bases, with 17 bases lying between them. The CDR3 spells CASSVSLALANTGELFF. For the CDR3, the DNA is TGTGCCAGCAGCGTCTCACTAGCTCTGGCGAACACCGGGGAGCTGTTTTTT.

The rearrangement uses TRBV2 and TRBJ1-5, with D possibly being TRBD1 (6 bases). There are 15 residues in the CDR3. The V end was cut by 4 bases, the J end by 0 bases, with 10 bases between. The germline V gene encodes CDR1 SNHLY and CDR2 FYNNEI. CDR3 sequence (DNA): TGTGCCAGCAGTGGAGGACAGTATAGCAATCAGCCCCAGCATTTT. This codes for CASSGGQYSNQPQHF. The full variable domain, in which reference TRBV2 and TRBJ1-5 provide the parts outside the CDR3, is EPEVTQTPSHQVTQMGQEVILRCVPISNHLYFYWYRQILGQKVEFLVSFYNNEISEKSEIFDDQFSVERPDGSNFTLKIRSTKLEDSAMYFCASSGGQYSNQPQHFGDGTRLSIL.

V is TRBV10-3 and J is TRBJ1-1, with D uncertain. The V and J ends lost 0 bases and 8 bases respectively, with 4 bases between them. Per the germline V gene, CDR1 is ENHRY and CDR2 is SYGVKD. There are 11 residues in the CDR3. The chain's CDR3 is CAISESREAFF. The DNA for the CDR3 is TGTGCCATCAGTGAGTCGAGGGAAGCTTTCTTT.

The gene calls are TRBV5-1 and TRBJ2-1, with 7 bases lining up with TRBD1. CDR3 length: 13 residues. The ends lost 4 bases at V and 4 bases at J; junction bases unmatched: 2. CDR1 and CDR2 (germline): SGHRS, YFSETQ. CDR3 DNA sequence: TGCGCCAGCAGCCAGGGACAGTACAATGAGCAGTTCTTC. It specifies CASSQGQYNEQFF.